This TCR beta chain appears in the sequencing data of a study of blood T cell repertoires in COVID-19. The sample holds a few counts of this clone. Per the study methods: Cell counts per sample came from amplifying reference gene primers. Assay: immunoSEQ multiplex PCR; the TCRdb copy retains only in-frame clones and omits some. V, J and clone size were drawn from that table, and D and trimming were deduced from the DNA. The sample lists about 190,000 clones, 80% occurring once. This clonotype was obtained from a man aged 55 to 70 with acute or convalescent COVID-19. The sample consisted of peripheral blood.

The CDR3 is CASSNLGQGSGANVLTF. In nucleotides, the CDR3 is TGTGCCAGCAGTAACCTCGGACAGGGGTCCGGGGCCAACGTCCTGACTTTC. The chain employs TRBV6-2 or TRBV6-3 and TRBJ2-6, with 9 bases aligning to TRBD1. This CDR3 contains 17 residues. V gave up 5 bases and J gave up 4 bases; unmatched junction bases: 9. CDR1 and CDR2 from the germline V gene are MNHEY and SVGEGT.